This T cell receptor (beta chain) originates from a study of read filtering for tumor transcriptome and immune sequencing. This clonotype has a count of ten or more. The antigen remains unidentified. Study-wide points: In IR-seq, single-read clonotypes were approximately 83% of clonotypes but around 3.4% of reads.

The CDR3 is 14 residues long. Per germline, CDR1 SGDLS and CDR2 YYNGEE. V gave up 3 bases and J gave up 7 bases, with 17 bases separating them. This library used about 400 ng RNA and molecular barcoded adaptors spanning alpha/delta and beta/gamma chains. MiXCR, run by TCRdb on the reads, gives a single entry per CDR3 protein. Of about 27,000 distinct CDR3 sequences in the sample, over 13% were seen once. V is TRBV9 and J is TRBJ2-7, with a weak D call TRBD2 (6 bases). Material: a population of CD138-negative cells sorted from bone marrow. This TCR came from a donor at least 40 years old with multiple myeloma. The DNA of the CDR3 is TGTGCCAGCAGCGCCGGGACTTTGCCCTCTGAGCAGTACTTC. Translating it yields CASSAGTLPSEQYF.